A single sample gave rise to the 23 T cell receptor beta chains below, sequenced in a study of T cell repertoires in cytomegalovirus infection. TCRdb analysed the reads with MiXCR anew, one entry per CDR3 protein. The table lists some 920,000 distinct CDR3 sequences, about 33% of them singletons. The antigens of these receptors remain unknown. The sequenced sample was cultured CD8+ T cells from PBMCs, obtained from culture after CMV antigen stimulation. Source of these receptors: a human donor in good health (CMV status not recorded). Some clones in this sample may be carry-over from other donors' samples.

Comment on this clonotype: This may stem from a read error, because a much larger clone lies one nucleotide away. This chain connects TRBV7-6 to TRBJ2-5, with D unclear. This CDR3 spans 14 amino acids. The germline V gene encodes CDR1 SGHVS and CDR2 FNYEAQ. This CDR3 reads CANSVELNQETQYF. CDR3 nucleotide sequence: TGTGCCAACAGCGTCGAGCTTAACCAAGAGACCCAGTACTTC.

This clonotype has just a few counts. The V and J genes are TRBV29-1 and TRBJ2-3; no definite D call. Germline-derived CDR1 and CDR2 are SQVTM and ANQGSEA. There are 13 residues in the CDR3. Trimming removed 2 bases at V and 0 bases at J, with 6 bases between. CDR3 bases: TGCAGCGTTGAACAGGAGAGCACAGATACGCAGTATTTT. Protein: CSVEQESTDTQYF.

Comments on this clonotype: Mismatch with germline at one junction end may stem from a read error. This chain connects TRBV6-5 to TRBJ2-3, with 10 bases matching TRBD2. Germline V CDR1 and CDR2: MNHEY, SVGAGI. There are 21 residues in the CDR3. The chain's CDR3 is CANSKLRGLGLAGAYTDTQYF. The CDR3 DNA follows: TGTGCCAACAGTAAACTCAGGGGGCTTGGGCTAGCGGGGGCTTACACAGATACGCAGTATTTT.

The chain links TRBV19 to TRBJ2-7, with 7 bases lining up with TRBD1. Germline V gives CDR1 LNHDA, CDR2 SQIVND (reference sequence). The junction had 8 bases not matched to a gene; V was cut back by 5 bases and J by 4 bases. This CDR3 is 14 amino acids long. For the CDR3, the DNA is TGTGCCAGTAGTGTCCGGGACAGCCCTTACGAGCAGTACTTC. Its translation: CASSVRDSPYEQYF.

This clonotype was found many times. The chain has TRBV20-1 and TRBJ1-2; 7 nucleotides align to TRBD1. Germline values: CDR1 DFQATT, CDR2 SNEGSKA (reference sequence). The CDR3 extends over 13 amino acids. The ends lost 1 base at V and 6 bases at J; junction bases unmatched: 5. The CDR3 spells CSARVDREDGYTF. For the CDR3, the DNA is TGCAGTGCTAGAGTCGACAGGGAGGATGGCTACACCTTC.

The chain combines TRBV6-6 with TRBJ1-1; possible D gene TRBD1, 6 bases. This CDR3 region has 17 residues. Trimming removed 4 bases at V and 2 bases at J, with 20 bases between. CDR1 MNHNY and CDR2 SVGAGI come from the germline V gene (reference sequence). The CDR3 reads CASSWRQALGGNTEAFF. CDR3 DNA: TGTGCCAGCAGTTGGCGACAGGCCCTCGGTGGCAACACTGAAGCTTTCTTT.

The genes are TRBV7-3 and TRBJ2-1; unclear D gene. Germline V gene lookup returns CDR1 SGHTA and CDR2 FQGTGA. The CDR3 totals 13 residues. The V end was cut by 4 bases, the J end by 9 bases, with 13 bases between. CDR3 in DNA: TGTGCCAGCAGCTCCCCCAGGTCCGGTGAGCAGTTCTTC. This codes for CASSSPRSGEQFF.

This clonotype was found a few times. V is TRBV7-3 and J is TRBJ2-3; 10 bases are a match to TRBD2. Per germline, CDR1 SGHTA and CDR2 FQGTGA. V lost 5 bases and J lost 6; bases outside the gene matches: 8. This CDR3 comprises 15 residues. This CDR3 is CASSLLAGTGDTQYF. In DNA form, the CDR3 reads TGTGCCAGCAGCCTACTAGCGGGGACCGGGGATACGCAGTATTTT.

This clonotype was counted only a few times. V is TRBV27 and J is TRBJ2-1; D may be TRBD1 (6 bases). Germline V CDR1 and CDR2: MNHEY, SMNVEV (reference sequence). The CDR3 loop spans 13 amino acids. V was shortened by 7 bases and J by 9 bases, with 16 bases between the two germline ends. The CDR3 DNA reads as TGTGCCAGCACCCTAGGGGGTGGCAGTGAGCAGTTCTTC. Amino acid sequence: CASTLGGGSEQFF.

This clonotype came up a few times. The rearrangement joins TRBV28 to TRBJ1-2; D gene unclear. The CDR3 extends over 15 amino acids. Between the trimmed V and J ends, which lost 3 bases and 3 bases, there was a span of 14 bases. Germline CDR1 is MDHEN and CDR2 is SYDVKM. This CDR3 reads CASSLPSDTHYGYTF. As DNA, the CDR3 is TGTGCCAGCAGTTTGCCCTCAGATACGCACTATGGCTACACCTTC.

Only a few counts were recorded for this clonotype. This rearrangement joins TRBV4-3 to TRBJ2-6; D not resolved. Per the germline V gene, CDR1 is LGHNA and CDR2 is YSLEER. The CDR3 is 17 amino acids. Between the trimmed V and J ends, which lost 4 bases and 0 bases, there was a span of 13 bases. This CDR3 is CASSPPAPTSGANVLTF. In DNA form, the CDR3 reads TGCGCCAGCAGCCCCCCCGCCCCCACCTCTGGGGCCAACGTCCTGACTTTC.

This clonotype was counted between two and nine times. The chain employs TRBV7-6 and TRBJ1-5; possibly TRBD1 for D (6 bases). V was cut by 5 bases and J by 7 bases, with 15 bases left in between. Looked up from germline, CDR1 is SGHVS and CDR2 is FNYEAQ. The CDR3 has 14 residues. CDR3 bases: TGTGCCAGCAGCCTGGCAGGGGATAGGCAGCCCCAGCATTTT. Translated, it gives CASSLAGDRQPQHF.

This clonotype was picked up many times. The chain carries TRBV7-8 and TRBJ2-7, with 7 nucleotides matching TRBD1. This CDR3 comprises 13 residues. After removal of 1 base from V and 5 bases from J, the junction contained 2 bases not matched to a gene. Germline lookup yields CDR1 SGHVS and CDR2 FQNEAQ. CDR3 nucleotides: TGTGCCAGCAGCTTAGACAGGGGCCACGAGCAGTACTTC. Protein sequence: CASSLDRGHEQYF.

This chain joins TRBV6-6 and TRBJ1-4; 10 bases are shared with TRBD1. The CDR3 consists of 17 residues. CDR1 and CDR2 from the germline V gene are MNHNY and SVGAGI (reference sequence). V trimming: 2 bases; J trimming: 8 bases; junction bases outside the gene matches: 11. CDR3 nucleotides: TGTGCCAGCAGTTACCGGCCATCCGGGACAGGGGAGGAAAAACTGTTTTTT. Its protein is CASSYRPSGTGEEKLFF.

Comment on this clonotype: A much larger clone sits a single nucleotide away, making a read error possible. The V call is TRBV12-3 or TRBV12-4, the J call TRBJ2-3; 9 bases are shared with TRBD1. CDR3 size: 15 residues. J gave up 10 bases and V 4 bases, and 12 bases lay outside the gene matches. The CDR3 sequence is CASSWGQGIADAQYF. CDR3 DNA sequence: TGTGCCAGCAGTTGGGGACAGGGAATTGCGGATGCGCAGTATTTT.

This clonotype has a handful of counts. The chain joins TRBV7-9 to TRBJ2-3; no definite D call. CDR3 size: 17 residues. Germline V gene lookup returns CDR1 SEHNR and CDR2 FQNEAQ (reference sequence). V lost 0 bases and J 0 bases, leaving 13 bases between the germline ends. The CDR3 region is CASSLAPRSLSTDTQYF. CDR3 DNA: TGTGCCAGCAGCTTAGCCCCGCGTTCCCTGAGCACAGATACGCAGTATTTT.

This clonotype was counted a few times. The chain has TRBV4-2 and TRBJ2-2, with unresolved D. Germline V lookup: CDR1 LGHNA, CDR2 YNFKEQ. With 0 bases removed from V and 0 bases from J, the gap between germline ends came to 11 bases. This CDR3 region has 17 residues. This chain's CDR3 is CASSQEPRLANTGELFF. The CDR3 DNA reads as TGTGCCAGCAGCCAAGAACCTCGCCTAGCGAACACCGGGGAGCTGTTTTTT.

Many counts were recorded for this clonotype. The chain's CDR3 is CATSDSSTSRETQYF. The CDR3 DNA follows: TGTGCCACCAGTGACTCCTCGACTAGCAGAGAGACCCAGTACTTC. The gene calls are TRBV24-1 and TRBJ2-5; 7 bases match TRBD2. After removal of 4 bases from V and 4 bases from J, the junction contained 8 bases not matched to a gene. Germline lookup yields CDR1 KGHDR and CDR2 SFDVKD. There are 15 residues in the CDR3.

V gene TRBV12-3 or TRBV12-4 combines with J gene TRBJ2-5, with D hard to call. Trimming took off 4 bases at V and 1 base at J, with 13 bases between the two ends. The CDR3 has 15 amino acids. The CDR3 spells CASSYSRHSQETQYF. The DNA for the CDR3 is TGTGCCAGCAGTTATTCCCGACACTCCCAAGAGACCCAGTACTTC.

A word on this clonotype: An end of the junction differs from the germline gene, which may be a read error. The CDR3 reads CASSLDNTYQETQYF. The CDR3 DNA is TGTGCTAGCAGCTTAGATAACACGTACCAAGAGACCCAGTACTTC. The chain links TRBV7-7 to TRBJ2-5; D unresolved. Germline V gene lookup returns CDR1 SSHAT and CDR2 FNYEAQ (reference sequence). The CDR3 is 15 amino acids.

The V and J genes are TRBV29-1 and TRBJ2-7; D unclear. The CDR3 runs to 12 residues. Germline V gives CDR1 SQVTM, CDR2 ANQGSEA. V was shortened by 3 bases and J by 1 base, with 7 bases between the two germline ends. Written as DNA, the CDR3 is TGCAGCGTTGATGCTGGATCCTACGAGCAGTACTTC. This translates into CSVDAGSYEQYF.

A few counts support this clonotype. The genes are TRBV27 and TRBJ2-1; tentatively, D is TRBD1 or TRBD2 (5 bases each). The germline CDR1 and CDR2 sequences are MNHEY and SMNVEV (reference sequence). Trimming left V 7 bases short and J 4 bases short, with 17 bases between. This CDR3 region has 15 residues. CDR3: CASTLSGTGYNEQFF. CDR3 DNA sequence: TGTGCCAGCACCCTCTCCGGGACGGGATACAATGAGCAGTTCTTC.

The V call is TRBV20-1, the J call TRBJ2-1, with TRBD2 identical over 11 bases. V lost 1 base to trimming and J lost 10 bases; unmatched junction nucleotides: 3. The CDR3 totals 13 residues. Germline V gene sequence: CDR1 DFQATT, CDR2 SNEGSKA (reference sequence). CDR3 nucleotides: TGCAGTGCTAGAGGGAGGACTAGCGGGGAGCAGTTCTTC. This codes for CSARGRTSGEQFF.